Sequencing of this TCR beta chain was carried out in a study of cytomegalovirus exposure and HLA in healthy donors. Study context: Among 150 million to 200 million T cells, an earlier analysis found roughly 100 million unique TCR beta sequences. General study points: A later analysis revealed that TCR association rates differed between HLA loci, peaking at DRB1 and bottoming out at HLA-C. A later analysis linked 16,951 TCR beta sequences to HLA alleles at 0.05 false discovery rate.

With regard to this clone: What it binds is not known.

Healthy bone marrow donors formed the donor group. Germline V gene lookup returns CDR1 SGHTA and CDR2 FQGTGA. CDR3 length: 15 residues. Trimming took 8 bases from V and 1 from J, leaving 17 bases between them. PCR used 60 Vbeta primers and 13 Jbeta primers. Using immunoSEQ multiplex PCR, the repertoire was profiled, and TCRdb retains in-frame clones only, with some absent. The table lists under 200,000 clones, roughly 60% of them singletons, with 2.5% to 3% in the top ten. Sequenced sample: PBMCs. The V gene is TRBV7-3, the J gene TRBJ1-2; TRBD1 might be the D (5 bases). This TCR was recovered from a man aged 35 to 55 in good health and CMV-seronegative. DNA of the CDR3: TGTGCCAGCGCCCCGAGTGGGGGGATTAACTATGGCTACACCTTC. It encodes CASAPSGGINYGYTF.